The entry below describes one TCR beta chain. Antigen: not known. The sample originates from a study of T cell responses to AZD1222 COVID-19 vaccine. Study-level results: Unmutated variant regions are reportedly targeted by nearly half of spike-specific TCRs. Spike-specific TCR breadth and depth were elevated following two AZD1222 doses. It should be noted that donors were predominantly white British and more often female, and clonal diversity was possibly underestimated.

TCRdb's copy holds only in-frame clones and misses some; the assay was immunoSEQ multiplex PCR. In the table there are approximately 67,000 clones, 83% of which are singletons. V trimming: 5 bases; J trimming: 7 bases; junction bases outside the gene matches: 2. Germline-derived CDR1 and CDR2 are SQVTM and ANQGSEA. CDR3 length: 12 residues. The chain has TRBV29-1 and TRBJ1-6; 7 bases map to TRBD1. The specimen comprised peripheral blood, sampled 28 days after the second AZD1222 dose. This TCR was recovered from an adult who received the AZD1222 COVID-19 vaccine. The chain's CDR3 is CSVKQGNSPLHF. Written as DNA, the CDR3 is TGCAGCGTTAAACAGGGGAATTCACCCCTCCACTTT.